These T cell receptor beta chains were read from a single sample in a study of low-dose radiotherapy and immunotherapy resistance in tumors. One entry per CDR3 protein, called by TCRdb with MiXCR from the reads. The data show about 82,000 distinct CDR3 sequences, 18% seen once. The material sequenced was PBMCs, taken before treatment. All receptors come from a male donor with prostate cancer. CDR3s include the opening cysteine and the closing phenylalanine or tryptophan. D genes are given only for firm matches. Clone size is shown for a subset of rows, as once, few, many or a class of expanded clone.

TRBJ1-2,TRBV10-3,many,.,CAISEWEMNYGYTF,TGTGCCATCAGTGAGTGGGAAATGAACTATGGCTACACCTTC
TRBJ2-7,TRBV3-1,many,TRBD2,CASSQGAGELAEQYF,TGTGCCAGCAGCCAAGGAGCGGGAGAATTGGCCGAGCAGTACTTC
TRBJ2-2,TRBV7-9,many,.,CASSSVQGNTGELFF,TGTGCCAGCAGCTCCGTACAGGGGAACACCGGGGAGCTGTTTTTT
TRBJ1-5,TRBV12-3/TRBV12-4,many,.,CASSLFGGQPQHF,TGTGCCAGCAGTTTATTCGGGGGTCAGCCCCAGCATTTT
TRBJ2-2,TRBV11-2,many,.,CASRAIGGPGELFF,TGTGCCAGCAGGGCGATTGGTGGACCCGGGGAGCTGTTTTTT
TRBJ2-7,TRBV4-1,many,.,CASSQGVTDDQYF,TGCGCCAGCAGCCAAGGAGTCACGGACGACCAGTACTTC
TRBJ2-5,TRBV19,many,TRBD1,CASSPLGQGIGETQYF,TGTGCCAGTAGTCCATTGGGACAGGGGATCGGGGAGACCCAGTACTTC
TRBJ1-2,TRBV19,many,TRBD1,CASNPGQGAFNYGYTF,TGTGCCAGTAACCCGGGACAGGGGGCGTTTAACTATGGCTACACCTTC
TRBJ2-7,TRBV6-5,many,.,CASSYRGFEQYF,TGTGCCAGCAGTTACAGGGGCTTCGAGCAGTACTTC
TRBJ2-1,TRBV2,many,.,CASTGYNEQFF,TGTGCCAGCACCGGCTACAATGAGCAGTTCTTC
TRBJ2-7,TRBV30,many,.,CAWAAGQSTYEQYF,TGTGCCTGGGCGGCGGGACAATCCACCTACGAGCAGTACTTC
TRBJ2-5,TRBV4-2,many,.,CASSLSDQETQYF,TGTGCCAGCAGCCTGTCTGATCAAGAGACCCAGTACTTC
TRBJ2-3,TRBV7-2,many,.,CASVSRGARGTDTQYF,TGTGCCAGTGTTTCGAGGGGGGCTCGAGGCACAGATACGCAGTATTTT
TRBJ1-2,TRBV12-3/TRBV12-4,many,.,CASSLGPNYGYTF,TGTGCCAGCAGTTTGGGACCTAACTATGGCTACACCTTC
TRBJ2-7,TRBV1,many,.,CTSSQELRLSSYEQYF,TGCACCAGCAGCCAAGAATTACGTCTGAGCTCCTACGAGCAGTACTTC
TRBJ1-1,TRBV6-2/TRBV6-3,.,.,CASSARGGRNTEAFF,TGTGCCAGCAGTGCTAGAGGCGGAAGGAACACCGAAGCTTTCTTT
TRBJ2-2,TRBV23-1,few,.,CASTKWGPGSCFF,.